The 23 T cell receptor beta chains given below trace back to one sample, sequenced in a study of T cells in Graves' hyperthyroidism and ophthalmopathy. RNA transcripts served as the template for amplifying TCR beta CDR3 regions. In the first-round RT-PCR of the TCR CDR3, the HTBI primer set was used. TCRdb passed the multiplex PCR reads through MiXCR, listing each CDR3 protein once. The sample gives approximately 640,000 distinct CDR3 sequences, 15% to 20% of which show up once; less than 4.5% is in the top ten. Sequenced: blood. Source of these receptors: a woman aged 30 to 39 with Graves' hyperthyroidism.

The chain is built from TRBV6-1 and TRBJ1-1, with 7 bases fitting TRBD1. The V segment lost 6 bases and the J segment 4 bases; nucleotides outside the gene matches: 14. The CDR3 totals 16 residues. CDR1 and CDR2 (germline): MNHNS, SASEGT. CDR3 coding DNA: TGTGCCAGCAGCACGGTGGCGAGGGGGCGCGGCACTGAAGCTTTCTTT. Protein: CASSTVARGRGTEAFF.

This chain links TRBV7-8 with TRBJ2-1; 7 bases are a match to TRBD1. Germline assignment: CDR1 SGHVS and CDR2 FQNEAQ. V trimming: 11 bases; J trimming: 1 base; junction bases outside the gene matches: 5. CDR3 length: 13 amino acids. The CDR3: CAAGGESYNEQFF. CDR3 sequence (DNA): TGTGCCGCAGGGGGAGAATCCTACAATGAGCAGTTCTTC.

Turning to this clonotype: This may be a read error: a much more frequent sequence differs by one nucleotide. V is TRBV7-3 and J is TRBJ2-3, with D tentatively TRBD1 (5 bases). The CDR3 contains 15 residues. V lost 7 bases, J lost 0 bases, and 14 bases lay in between. Germline lookup yields CDR1 SGHTA and CDR2 FQGTGA. CDR3 in amino acids: CASNRQSPSTDTQYF. The CDR3 DNA reads as TGTGCCAGCAACCGACAGTCCCCTAGCACAGATACGCAGTATTTT. Full variable domain (outside the CDR3, taken from reference TRBV7-3 and TRBJ2-3): GAGVSQTPSNKVTEKGKYVELRCDPISGHTALYWYRQSLGQGPEFLIYFQGTGAADDSGLPNDRFFAVRPEGSVSTLKIQRTERGDSAVYLCASNRQSPSTDTQYFGPGTRLTVL.

This clonotype was picked up one time. J is TRBJ2-1 and V is TRBV7-9; 7 bases are a match to TRBD2. V was pared by 5 bases and J by 3 bases, with 7 bases of the junction left unmatched. Per the germline V gene, CDR1 is SEHNR and CDR2 is FQNEAQ (reference sequence). CDR3 length: 15 residues. CDR3 sequence reads: CASSQEASGYNEQFF. As DNA, the CDR3 is TGTGCCAGCAGCCAAGAGGCTAGCGGCTACAATGAGCAGTTCTTC.

There are many counts of this clonotype. The CDR3 DNA follows: TGCAGTGCTAGAGAAGTTAGCATTCAGTACTTC. It encodes CSAREVSIQYF. V and J are TRBV20-1 and TRBJ2-4; D is uncertain. This CDR3 has 11 residues. The V end was cut by 0 bases, the J end by 9 bases, with 6 bases between. The V gene's germline CDR1 is DFQATT and CDR2 SNEGSKA (reference sequence).

This clonotype was recorded many times. J is TRBJ2-7 and V is TRBV20-1, with 13 nucleotides matching TRBD2. The trim removed 6 bases at V and 4 bases at J, leaving 6 bases unmatched. Germline values: CDR1 DFQATT, CDR2 SNEGSKA (reference sequence). This CDR3 is 14 amino acids long. CDR3 coding DNA: TGCAGTGCCCCACCGGGACTAGCGGGGTACGAGCAGTACTTC. It yields the protein CSAPPGLAGYEQYF.

This clonotype was observed at least ten times. V and J are TRBV6-1 and TRBJ1-1; D is ambiguous. V was pared by 5 bases and J by 7 bases, with 14 bases between. In germline, CDR1 is MNHNS, CDR2 SASEGT. The CDR3 has 13 residues. Here the CDR3 reads CASSSRTVLEAFF. CDR3 DNA: TGTGCCAGCAGTTCCCGGACGGTCCTTGAAGCTTTCTTT.

This clonotype occurred many times. This rearrangement joins TRBV27 to TRBJ1-2; weak D call: TRBD1 (5 bases). From germline, CDR1 is MNHEY and CDR2 SMNVEV (reference sequence). This CDR3 region has 14 residues. Trimming pared 6 bases from V and 2 bases from J, leaving 13 bases between. In DNA, the CDR3 is TGTGCCAGCAGCCCTCTTGGGGGAAACTATGGCTACACCTTC. Translated: CASSPLGGNYGYTF.

This clonotype appeared many times. The rearrangement uses TRBV6-1 and TRBJ1-1; D is undetermined. Deletions cut 0 bases from V and 6 bases from J, with 5 bases between. Germline V gene sequence: CDR1 MNHNS, CDR2 SASEGT. The CDR3 loop spans 12 amino acids. CDR3 DNA sequence: TGTGCCAGCAGTGAAGCGGGCGCTGAAGCTTTCTTT. Residues: CASSEAGAEAFF.

This clonotype appeared a few times. This chain uses TRBV27 with TRBJ2-3, with TRBD2 as a possible D gene (5 bases). V lost 6 bases and J 2 bases, leaving 9 bases between the germline ends. Germline CDR1 MNHEY, CDR2 SMNVEV (reference sequence). The CDR3 loop spans 13 amino acids. CDR3 in DNA: TGTGCCAGCAGACTAGGGTTCACAGATACGCAGTATTTT. Translation: CASRLGFTDTQYF.

This clonotype was observed at least ten times. This rearrangement joins TRBV11-2 to TRBJ2-1; D is uncertain. Trimming cost V 0 bases and J 0 bases, with 9 bases left between them. CDR1 is SGHAT and CDR2 is FQNNGV in the germline V gene. The CDR3 loop spans 16 amino acids. CDR3 amino acids: CASSLDPDSSYNEQFF. The CDR3 DNA follows: TGTGCCAGCAGCTTAGATCCGGATTCCTCCTACAATGAGCAGTTCTTC. Full variable domain (rest looked up from reference TRBV11-2 and TRBJ2-1): EAGVAQSPRYKIIEKRQSVAFWCNPISGHATLYWYQQILGQGPKLLIQFQNNGVVDDSQLPKDRFSAERLKGVDSTLKIQPAKLEDSAVYLCASSLDPDSSYNEQFFGPGTRLTVL.

In this sample, this clonotype turned up a few times. The rearrangement joins TRBV30 to TRBJ2-7; 8 positions agree with TRBD1. Germline lookup yields CDR1 GTSNPN and CDR2 SVGIG (reference sequence). This CDR3 is 14 amino acids long. V lost 1 base and J lost 1; bases outside the gene matches: 3. As DNA, the CDR3 is TGTGCCTGGAGTGAAACAGGGGGATCCTACGAGCAGTACTTC. This codes for CAWSETGGSYEQYF.

V and J are TRBV20-1 and TRBJ2-7; 7 bases align to TRBD2. With V trimmed by 6 bases and J by 2 bases, 10 bases remained unmatched. Germline V gene lookup returns CDR1 DFQATT and CDR2 SNEGSKA (reference sequence). The CDR3 sequence is 14 residues long. CDR3 sequence: CSARGREWPYEQYF. The CDR3 DNA is TGCAGTGCGCGCGGGCGGGAGTGGCCCTACGAGCAGTACTTC.

This sequence joins TRBV4-1 and TRBJ1-2; 10 positions agree with TRBD1. Germline V gene data show CDR1 as MGHRA and CDR2 as YSYEKL. Trimming at V came to 3 bases and at J to 7 bases, leaving 11 bases not matched to a gene. This CDR3 is built from 16 residues. CDR3 DNA sequence: TGCGCCAGCAGCCAGGAACCCGGGACAGGGGCTTCTGGCTACACCTTC. Translated, it gives CASSQEPGTGASGYTF.

This clonotype showed up many times. The chain combines TRBV29-1 with TRBJ2-5, with 9 bases identical to TRBD2. This CDR3 contains 11 residues. The germline gives CDR1 SQVTM, CDR2 ANQGSEA. Trimming at V came to 7 bases and at J to 4 bases, leaving 1 base not matched to a gene. For the CDR3, the DNA is TGCAGCGGGGGACTAGCAGAGACCCAGTACTTC. It translates to CSGGLAETQYF.

In its sample, this clonotype was seen many times. This chain uses TRBV20-1 with TRBJ1-2; no definite D call. CDR1 and CDR2 (germline): DFQATT, SNEGSKA (reference sequence). V lost 7 bases, J lost 7 bases, and 4 bases lay in between. The CDR3 has 8 amino acids. The CDR3 sequence is CSGVGYTF. In nucleotides, the CDR3 is TGCAGTGGGGTTGGCTACACCTTC.

This clonotype has a count of ten or more. The chain couples TRBV14 to TRBJ2-5, with D possibly being TRBD1 (5 bases). CDR3 length: 14 residues. CDR1 and CDR2 (germline): SGHDN, FVKESK. The V end lost 0 bases, the J end lost 2 bases, and 7 bases lay between the germline ends. The DNA of the CDR3 is TGTGCCAGCAGCCAAGAAAACAGGCAAGAGACCCAGTACTTC. It encodes CASSQENRQETQYF.

About this clonotype: This may be a read error, as it is one base from a much larger clone. The gene calls are TRBV28 and TRBJ2-2; D possibly corresponds to TRBD2 (6 bases). The CDR3 covers 14 residues. CDR1 and CDR2 (germline): MDHEN, SYDVKM. The chain's CDR3 is CASSPGLAAGGLFF. The CDR3 DNA sequence: TGTGCCAGCAGCCCTGGGCTGGCCGCCGGGGGGCTGTTTTTT.

The sample holds many counts of this clonotype. The rearrangement joins TRBV6-2 or TRBV6-3 to TRBJ2-1; the match to TRBD2 covers 7 bases. The CDR3 is 15 amino acids. V gave up 6 bases and J gave up 5 bases; unmatched junction bases: 10. Germline CDR1 is MNHEY and CDR2 is SVGEGT. CDR3 amino acids: CASSPGRAGDNEQFF. CDR3 bases: TGTGCCAGCAGCCCCGGAAGGGCGGGAGACAATGAGCAGTTCTTC.

This clonotype was seen at least ten times. The CDR3 loop reads CASTRDRDNSPLHF. The CDR3 DNA sequence: TGTGCCAGCACCCGGGACAGGGATAATTCACCCCTCCACTTT. The V and J genes are TRBV6-1 and TRBJ1-6, with TRBD1 matching 9 bases. Germline V gene data show CDR1 as MNHNS and CDR2 as SASEGT. With 7 bases clipped from V and 5 bases from J, the junction kept 3 bases outside the gene matches. This CDR3 has 14 amino acids.

This clonotype was seen more than once but under ten times. The rearrangement uses TRBV29-1 and TRBJ2-2; perhaps D is TRBD1 or TRBD2 (5 bases each). Germline loops: CDR1 SQVTM, CDR2 ANQGSEA. V dropped 4 bases and J dropped 3 bases, with 9 bases sitting between them. CDR3 length: 13 amino acids. This chain's CDR3 is CSVGQGHTGELFF. The CDR3 DNA sequence: TGCAGCGTTGGGCAGGGACACACCGGGGAGCTGTTTTTT.

This clonotype was seen a single time. The V call is TRBV28, the J call TRBJ1-4; D not resolved. The CDR3 is 15 amino acids. The germline V gene encodes CDR1 MDHEN and CDR2 SYDVKM. The V end was cut by 6 bases, the J end by 5 bases, with 16 bases between. CDR3 region: CASSPIGGENEKLFF. DNA for the CDR3: TGTGCCAGCAGCCCCATTGGAGGAGAGAATGAAAAACTGTTTTTT.

Only one count was recorded for this clonotype. A much larger clone sits a single nucleotide away, making a read error possible. CDR3 sequence: CASSLQYSNRPQHF. DNA of the CDR3: TGTGCCAGCAGTTTACAGTATAGCAATCGGCCCCAGCATTTT. This chain links TRBV12-3 or TRBV12-4 with TRBJ1-5; D gene ambiguous. CDR3 length equals 14 residues.